These 15 T cell receptor beta chains were all obtained from the same sample, sequenced in a study of chemoradiotherapy in HPV16-positive cancers. The protocol was immunoSEQ multiplex PCR, while the TCRdb copy is restricted to in-frame clones and leaves out a portion. The table includes under 8,500 clones, around 88% detected once. Material: blood, obtained from a patient who underwent chemoradiotherapy. All receptors derive from a human donor with HPV-associated anogenital cancer.

The chain uses TRBV11-2 and TRBJ2-5; 8 nucleotides line up with TRBD1. Germline CDR1 is SGHAT and CDR2 is FQNNGV. Losses at the gene ends were 4 bases for V and 3 bases for J; bases not matched to a gene: 7. This CDR3 has 15 amino acids. This CDR3 is CASSSQGAWKETQYF. The CDR3 DNA reads TGTGCCAGCAGCTCTCAGGGGGCCTGGAAAGAGACCCAGTACTTC.

The chain recombines TRBV30 with TRBJ1-5; TRBD1 aligns across 7 bases. This CDR3 contains 14 residues. CDR1 is GTSNPN and CDR2 is SVGIG in the germline V gene (reference sequence). The ends lost 7 bases at V and 11 bases at J; junction bases unmatched: 17. The CDR3 DNA sequence: TGTGCCTCTGGGGACAGCCCGTTGGGGGGGGCCCAGCATTTT. Residues: CASGDSPLGGAQHF.

This chain uses TRBV9 with TRBJ2-3; the D gene is possibly TRBD2 (5 bases). V was cut by 0 bases and J by 6 bases, with 14 bases left in between. Looked up from germline, CDR1 is SGDLS and CDR2 is YYNGEE. The CDR3 contains 15 residues. The CDR3 sequence is CASSVESGRGDTQYF. DNA for the CDR3: TGTGCCAGCAGCGTAGAATCTGGGAGAGGGGATACGCAGTATTTT.

The chain couples TRBV29-1 to TRBJ2-7, with 7 bases that match TRBD2. The germline V gene has CDR1 SQVTM and CDR2 ANQGSEA. CDR3 length: 17 amino acids. Trimming cost V 4 bases and J 3 bases; bases outside gene matches: 18. CDR3 in amino acids: CSVVIRGYGGGNYEQYF. CDR3 bases: TGCAGCGTTGTTATCCGCGGGTATGGGGGGGGGAACTACGAGCAGTACTTC.

The CDR3 reads CAWSVNSNSPLHF. In DNA, the CDR3 is TGTGCCTGGAGTGTGAACTCTAATTCACCCCTCCACTTT. This chain joins TRBV30 and TRBJ1-6; D remains unclear. Germline V gene data show CDR1 as GTSNPN and CDR2 as SVGIG (reference sequence). V dropped 0 bases and J dropped 6 bases, with 6 bases sitting between them. This CDR3 has 13 residues.

This sequence joins TRBV9 and TRBJ2-4, with TRBD2 matching 7 bases. The V segment lost 3 bases and the J segment 7 bases; nucleotides outside the gene matches: 10. CDR3 length: 15 residues. Germline-derived CDR1 and CDR2 are SGDLS and YYNGEE. The CDR3 DNA follows: TGTGCCAGCAGCGAAAGCGGGACCCCTGGGAACATTCAGTACTTC. Residues: CASSESGTPGNIQYF. Full variable domain (rest looked up from reference TRBV9 and TRBJ2-4): DSGVTQTPKHLITATGQRVTLRCSPRSGDLSVYWYQQSLDQGLQFLIQYYNGEERAKGNILERFSAQQFPDLHSELNLSSLELGDSALYFCASSESGTPGNIQYFGAGTRLSVL.

The chain uses TRBV6-1 and TRBJ2-1; TRBD1 matches 7 bases. The CDR3 is made up of 15 amino acids. Trimming removed 2 bases from V and 10 bases from J; junction bases left unmatched: 11. Germline V gives CDR1 MNHNS, CDR2 SASEGT. The CDR3 spells CASSETRIQGSEQFF. In DNA form, the CDR3 reads TGTGCCAGCAGTGAAACCCGAATACAGGGGAGCGAGCAGTTCTTC.

CDR3 sequence (DNA): TGCGCCAGCAGCTGGGACAAGTCCTACGAGCAGTACTTC. It translates to CASSWDKSYEQYF. The chain recombines TRBV5-1 with TRBJ2-7, with D perhaps TRBD1 (6 bases). The CDR3 consists of 13 residues. Germline V gene sequence: CDR1 SGHRS, CDR2 YFSETQ. V lost 3 bases to trimming and J lost 1 base, with 8 bases between them.

CDR3 region: CASGGGLAGGYNEQFF. Here the CDR3 DNA reads TGTGCCAGCGGGGGTGGACTAGCGGGAGGTTACAATGAGCAGTTCTTC. The chain employs TRBV6-6 and TRBJ2-1; TRBD2 agrees at 14 bases. The CDR3 contains 16 residues. With V trimmed by 8 bases and J by 4 bases, 7 bases remained unmatched. CDR1 is MNHNY and CDR2 is SVGAGI in the germline V gene (reference sequence).

The chain recombines TRBV2 with TRBJ2-3; the match to TRBD1 covers 9 bases. The CDR3 totals 13 residues. The trim removed 6 bases at V and 9 bases at J, leaving 7 bases unmatched. Germline CDR1 and CDR2: SNHLY and FYNNEI. CDR3 nucleotide sequence: TGTGCCAGCAGCCAGAACAGGGGGCAAACGCAGTATTTT. Translation gives CASSQNRGQTQYF.

The chain couples TRBV2 to TRBJ2-7; no definite D call. CDR1 and CDR2 from the germline V gene are SNHLY and FYNNEI. The CDR3 runs 12 residues. V lost 5 bases and J lost 3, with 8 bases in between. Here the CDR3 reads CASSQDLYEQYF. In DNA, the CDR3 is TGTGCCAGCAGTCAGGACCTCTACGAGCAGTACTTC.

This chain uses TRBV5-1 with TRBJ2-2; 7 bases agree with TRBD1. CDR3 length: 16 amino acids. J lost 1 base, V lost 4 bases, and 7 bases had no gene match. Looked up from germline, CDR1 is SGHRS and CDR2 is YFSETQ. This CDR3 is CASSELTGMNTGELFF. In nucleotides, the CDR3 is TGCGCCAGCAGCGAGTTGACAGGGATGAACACCGGGGAGCTGTTTTTT.

The genes are TRBV9 and TRBJ1-1, with TRBD1 matching over 10 bases. There are 16 residues in the CDR3. The V and J ends lost 3 bases and 3 bases, in that order; junction bases with no gene match: 8. The V gene's germline CDR1 is SGDLS and CDR2 YYNGEE. This CDR3 is CASSGGTGDYYTEAFF. CDR3 in DNA: TGTGCCAGCAGCGGTGGGACAGGGGACTACTACACTGAAGCTTTCTTT.

This chain uses TRBV7-8 with TRBJ1-4, with D perhaps TRBD1 (6 bases). Germline V gives CDR1 SGHVS, CDR2 FQNEAQ. This CDR3 region has 16 residues. V lost 5 bases and J lost 2, with 15 bases in between. The CDR3 DNA reads as TGTGCCAGCAGCCTCCGACAGGTCGGGACTAATGAAAAACTGTTTTTT. It encodes CASSLRQVGTNEKLFF.

This chain links TRBV7-6 with TRBJ2-1; 9 bases agree with TRBD2. Germline V lookup: CDR1 SGHVS, CDR2 FNYEAQ. The CDR3 consists of 17 residues. V trimming: 3 bases; J trimming: 0 bases; junction bases outside the gene matches: 6. The CDR3 here is CASSLGLAASSYNEQFF. CDR3 bases: TGTGCCAGCAGCTTGGGACTAGCTGCCAGCTCCTACAATGAGCAGTTCTTC. Complete variable domain (other parts from reference TRBV7-6 and TRBJ2-1): GAGVSQSPRYKVTKRGQDVALRCDPISGHVSLYWYRQALGQGPEFLTYFNYEAQQDKSGLPNDRFSAERPEGSISTLTIQRTEQRDSAMYRCASSLGLAASSYNEQFFGPGTRLTVL.